The source of this T cell receptor beta chain is a study of regulatory T cells in long-lasting Graves disease. About this clonotype: Antigen: not known.

This CDR3 is built from 19 residues. Trimming left V 1 base short and J 0 bases short, with 19 bases between. Whole-study findings and limits: Patients whose Graves' disease persisted exhibited lower TCR diversity than those newly diagnosed.

Arm-PCR of CDR3 regions and iRepertoire HTBI primers were the basis on which TCR beta libraries were built. TCRdb re-called the multiplex PCR reads with MiXCR, one entry per CDR3 protein. This table holds 560,000 or so distinct CDR3 sequences, around 16% found once. Time point reported: newly diagnosed GD, antithyroid drugs for less than 3 months. PBMC RNA was the source of the TCR library. An endocrinology department in Xi'an, China, recruited the patients. The same specimen was also included in a second study, on T cells in Graves' hyperthyroidism and ophthalmopathy. That paper states: The model made its ophthalmopathy prediction, and onset followed a median about 6 months later.

This clonotype originated in a man between 18 and 35 years old with Graves disease. The chain is built from TRBV12-3 or TRBV12-4 and TRBJ2-1, with D possibly being TRBD2 (6 bases). The input for sequencing was peripheral blood mononuclear cells (PBMCs), taken at new diagnosis, from a patient treated with antithyroid drugs. This CDR3 reads CASSLGLVSLTSSYNEQFF. CDR3 bases: TGTGCCAGCAGTTTAGGACTAGTCAGCCTAACCAGCTCCTACAATGAGCAGTTCTTC.